This TCR beta chain stems from a study of CD8 T cells in ankylosing spondylitis. Overall study findings and caveats: Within peripheral blood, clones linked to disease were CD8+ and relatively rare. Seemingly characteristic of ankylosing spondylitis blood was a TCR beta motif consisting of about 8 highly homologous variants.

Construction of TCR beta libraries was performed using quantitative 5'-RACE with molecular barcodes. MiXCR, applied by TCRdb to the 5' RACE reads, yields one record per CDR3 protein. The sample shows 150,000 to 200,000 distinct CDR3 sequences, around 13% of them seen only once. This clonotype was counted at least ten times. Its antigen remains unknown. The CDR3 contains 14 residues. Trimming took 0 bases from V and 3 from J, leaving 8 bases between them. Germline V lookup: CDR1 SGHRS, CDR2 YFSETQ. Input material: blood, either unsorted or a sorted T cell fraction (not recorded which). The origin of this receptor is a female donor with ankylosing spondylitis or in good health (not recorded which). The V and J genes are TRBV5-1 and TRBJ2-3, with D possibly being TRBD1 (5 bases). Here the CDR3 reads CASSLESGTDTQYF. DNA of the CDR3: TGCGCCAGCAGCTTGGAGTCAGGGACAGATACGCAGTATTTT.